This T cell receptor beta chain came from a study of blood T cells in healthy people across ages. A J-beta primer mix and a sample-barcoded 5' primer were used in a second PCR of roughly 6 to 11 cycles. TCRdb redid the calling of the 5' RACE reads with MiXCR, one entry per CDR3 protein. Of approximately 1.5 million distinct CDR3 sequences listed, around 36% are singletons. There are many counts of this clonotype. The antigen is not known. Germline assignment: CDR1 SGHTA and CDR2 FQGNSA. There are 17 residues in the CDR3. Losses at the gene ends were 1 base for V and 5 bases for J; bases not matched to a gene: 10. Findings and limits, study-wide: Possibly, changes in expanded clonotypes were confounded because donor CMV status was unknown.

Isolated per sample were at least 6 million PBMCs. The sequence was collected from a woman aged 25 to 39 in good health. The J gene is TRBJ2-5, the V gene TRBV7-2; 10 nucleotides align to TRBD2. Sequencing was done on a sample of blood. DNA of the CDR3: TGTGCCAGCAGCTTAGGGTACAGCGGGGGGGCGGCGGAGACCCAGTACTTC. Its translation: CASSLGYSGGAAETQYF.